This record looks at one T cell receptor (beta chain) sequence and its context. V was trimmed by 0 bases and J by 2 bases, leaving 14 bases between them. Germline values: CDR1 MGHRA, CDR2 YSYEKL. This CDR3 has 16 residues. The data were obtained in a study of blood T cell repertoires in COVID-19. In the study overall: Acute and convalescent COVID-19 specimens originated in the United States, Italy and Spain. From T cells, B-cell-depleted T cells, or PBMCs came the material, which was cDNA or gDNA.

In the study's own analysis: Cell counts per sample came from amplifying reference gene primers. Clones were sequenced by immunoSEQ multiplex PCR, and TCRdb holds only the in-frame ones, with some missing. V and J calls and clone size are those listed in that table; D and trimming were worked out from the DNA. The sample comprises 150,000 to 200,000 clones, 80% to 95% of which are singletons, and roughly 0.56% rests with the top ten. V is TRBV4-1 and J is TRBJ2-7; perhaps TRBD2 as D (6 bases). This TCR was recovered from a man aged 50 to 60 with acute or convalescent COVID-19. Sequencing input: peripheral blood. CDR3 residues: CASSQERAGKAYEQYF. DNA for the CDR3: TGCGCCAGCAGCCAAGAGAGGGCGGGAAAAGCCTACGAGCAGTACTTC.